Presented here are 17 T cell receptor beta chains from one specimen sequenced in a study of CD8+CD57+ T cells in acquired aplastic anemia. The study profiled TCR beta VDJ and CDR3 using genomic DNA as template. TCRdb independently ran MiXCR on the reads; one entry per CDR3 protein. The sample has about 160,000 distinct CDR3 sequences, about 48% seen once; the top ten hold 1.1%. Sequenced sample: sorted CD4+, CD8+, or CD8+CD57+ T cells (not recorded which) from PBMCs. The receptors come from a human donor in good health.

This clonotype was seen a single time. The gene calls are TRBV6-4 and TRBJ2-7; TRBD2 aligns across 16 bases. Unmatched junction bases numbered 8, after V lost 6 bases and J lost 6 bases. The CDR3 sequence is 16 residues long. Germline V gene lookup returns CDR1 MRHNA and CDR2 SNTAGT. CDR3: CASSPGTSGRAGEQYF. The CDR3 DNA follows: TGTGCCAGCAGCCCCGGGACTAGCGGGAGGGCCGGCGAGCAGTACTTC.

This clonotype appeared a few times. Given a much more abundant clone one base away, this may be a read error. The gene calls are TRBV7-3 and TRBJ2-7; weak D call: TRBD1 (5 bases). Germline V gene sequence: CDR1 SGHTA, CDR2 FQGTGA. Between the trimmed V and J ends, which lost 8 bases and 1 base, there was a span of 21 bases. The CDR3 covers 16 residues. The CDR3 sequence is CASGTPRQPFSYEQYF. In DNA, the CDR3 is TGTGCCAGCGGCACACCCCGACAGCCATTTTCCTACGAGCAGTACTTC.

This clonotype has a count of ten or more. The rearrangement joins TRBV6-2 or TRBV6-3 to TRBJ1-5; D not resolved. In germline, CDR1 is MNHEY, CDR2 SVGEGT. This CDR3 has 12 amino acids. The V end lost 3 bases, the J end lost 9 bases, and 9 bases lay between the germline ends. The CDR3 protein is CASSYGVRPQHF. The CDR3 coding sequence is TGTGCCAGCAGTTATGGAGTGAGGCCCCAGCATTTT.

V is TRBV3-1 and J is TRBJ2-1, with D unresolved. CDR3 length: 13 residues. Germline V gene lookup returns CDR1 LGHDT and CDR2 YNNKEL (reference sequence). V lost 0 bases and J 8 bases, leaving 8 bases between the germline ends. The CDR3 protein is CASSQDAQDEQFF. Here the CDR3 DNA reads TGTGCCAGCAGCCAAGATGCCCAGGATGAGCAGTTCTTC.

The chain links TRBV5-1 to TRBJ2-1; 8 nucleotides match TRBD1. The CDR3 loop spans 16 amino acids. V trimming: 4 bases; J trimming: 1 base; junction bases outside the gene matches: 7. Germline loops: CDR1 SGHRS, CDR2 YFSETQ. For the CDR3, the DNA is TGCGCCAGCAGCACGCCCGACAGGGGTTCCTACAATGAGCAGTTCTTC. This sequence encodes CASSTPDRGSYNEQFF.

This chain uses TRBV24-1 with TRBJ1-2; the match to TRBD1 covers 7 bases. This CDR3 region has 14 residues. Germline CDR1 KGHDR, CDR2 SFDVKD. J was trimmed by 4 bases and V by 4 bases; bases with no gene match: 5. The CDR3 DNA reads TGTGCCACCAGTGACAGGGGGACAGCCTATGGCTACACCTTC. Protein product: CATSDRGTAYGYTF.

The rearrangement joins TRBV29-1 to TRBJ2-1, with 7 nucleotides matching TRBD2. The CDR3 runs 12 residues. The trim removed 4 bases at V and 6 bases at J, leaving 3 bases unmatched. In germline, CDR1 is SQVTM, CDR2 ANQGSEA. CDR3 sequence: CSVAAGRNEQFF. The CDR3 nucleotides read TGCAGCGTTGCAGCGGGGCGCAATGAGCAGTTCTTC.

The CDR3 region is CASSRGTGPNSPLHF. CDR3 sequence (DNA): TGTGCCAGCAGCAGGGGAACAGGGCCTAATTCACCCCTCCACTTT. This chain joins TRBV7-9 and TRBJ1-6; tentative D call: TRBD1 (6 bases). CDR3 length: 15 residues. The germline V gene has CDR1 SEHNR and CDR2 FQNEAQ (reference sequence). V was shortened by 5 bases and J by 6 bases, with 14 bases between the two germline ends.

This clonotype has more than one count but fewer than ten. This chain joins TRBV20-1 and TRBJ2-7; TRBD2 might be the D (6 bases). The V gene's germline CDR1 is DFQATT and CDR2 SNEGSKA (reference sequence). The CDR3 runs to 13 residues. Trimming shortened V by 5 bases and J by 5 bases, and 16 bases separated the two germline ends. CDR3 loop: CSAPGDVTHEQYF. CDR3 nucleotides: TGCAGTGCTCCGGGGGACGTTACCCACGAGCAGTACTTC.

V usage is TRBV24-1 and J usage is TRBJ1-2; no definite D call. The CDR3 totals 12 residues. Germline values: CDR1 KGHDR, CDR2 SFDVKD. V lost 9 bases and J 8 bases, leaving 15 bases between the germline ends. As DNA, the CDR3 is TGTGCCACCTACGACTCAGAGGGAGGCTACACCTTC. The encoded protein is CATYDSEGGYTF.

This clonotype was recorded at least ten times. The chain uses TRBV20-1 and TRBJ1-4; D unresolved. CDR3 length: 15 residues. Trimming pared 0 bases from V and 10 bases from J, leaving 18 bases between. Germline loops: CDR1 DFQATT, CDR2 SNEGSKA (reference sequence). The CDR3 is CSAREMHLNQGKLFF. The CDR3 region has the DNA TGCAGTGCTAGAGAAATGCACTTAAACCAAGGAAAACTGTTTTTT.

This clonotype showed up many times. This chain uses TRBV15 with TRBJ1-1; maybe TRBD1 (6 bases). Trimming cost V 0 bases and J 7 bases, with 12 bases left between them. Germline lookup yields CDR1 LNHNV and CDR2 YYDKDF (reference sequence). CDR3 length equals 14 residues. The CDR3 DNA follows: TGTGCCACCAGCAGAGATCTGCCAGGGGTTGAAGCTTTCTTT. Translated, it gives CATSRDLPGVEAFF. The entire variable domain, with the rest obtained from reference TRBV15 and TRBJ1-1, is as follows: DAMVIQNPRYQVTQFGKPVTLSCSQTLNHNVMYWYQQKSSQAPKLLFHYYDKDFNNEADTPDNFQSRRPNTSFCFLDIRSPGLGDTAMYLCATSRDLPGVEAFFGQGTRLTVV.

This clonotype was seen ten or more times. The V and J genes are TRBV2 and TRBJ2-1; 8 nucleotides align to TRBD1. V was pared by 7 bases and J by 1 base, with 9 bases of the junction left unmatched. The CDR3 has 16 residues. Germline CDR1 and CDR2: SNHLY and FYNNEI. The CDR3 DNA sequence: TGTGCCAGCACCTCAAGACAGGGGAGGTCCTACAATGAGCAGTTCTTC. It is translated as CASTSRQGRSYNEQFF.

This clonotype was counted many times. The chain joins TRBV7-3 to TRBJ1-5, with D perhaps TRBD1 (5 bases). CDR1 SGHTA and CDR2 FQGTGA come from the germline V gene. Between the trimmed V and J ends, which lost 5 bases and 1 base, there was a span of 12 bases. The CDR3 has 15 amino acids. The CDR3 DNA reads as TGTGCCAGCAGCGAGAGGGGTGCGAGCAATCAGCCCCAGCATTTT. It yields the protein CASSERGASNQPQHF. Drawing the rest from reference TRBV7-3 and TRBJ1-5, the complete variable domain is GAGVSQTPSNKVTEKGKYVELRCDPISGHTALYWYRQSLGQGPEFLIYFQGTGAADDSGLPNDRFFAVRPEGSVSTLKIQRTERGDSAVYLCASSERGASNQPQHFGDGTRLSIL.

This clonotype was detected a few times. The V gene is TRBV6-1, the J gene TRBJ1-2; 12 nucleotides line up with TRBD1. Trimming removed 4 bases from V and 8 bases from J; junction bases left unmatched: 11. The germline gives CDR1 MNHNS, CDR2 SASEGT. This CDR3 region has 16 residues. DNA of the CDR3: TGTGCCAGCAGTGGTTTTCCCGGGACAGGGGGCCGGGGCTACACCTTC. Translated, it gives CASSGFPGTGGRGYTF.

This clonotype showed up many times. V is TRBV2 and J is TRBJ2-2, with D unclear. CDR3 length: 12 residues. The V gene lost 7 bases and the J gene lost 6 bases, with 9 bases spanning the gap. From germline, CDR1 is SNHLY and CDR2 FYNNEI. CDR3 coding DNA: TGTGCCAGCACCCAGTTAGCCGGGGAGCTGTTTTTT. It specifies CASTQLAGELFF.

As to this clonotype: One end of the junction is discordant with germline, which a read error may explain. The V call is TRBV10-3, the J call TRBJ2-7; 10 nucleotides match TRBD2. Germline CDR1 and CDR2: ENHRY and SYGVKD. The CDR3 extends over 14 amino acids. CDR3 nucleotide sequence: TGTGTCATCAGTGAGCGGGAGGGCCTTAGGGAGCAGTACTTC. Residues: CVISEREGLREQYF.